This paragraph covers one T cell receptor (beta chain) sequence. The antigen is unknown. These data are taken from a study of cytomegalovirus exposure and HLA in healthy donors. Overall study: Early on, a data release was issued that held roughly 80 million unique TCRs from HLA-typed donors.

The PCR used 60 Vbeta and 13 Jbeta primers. Only in-frame clones appear in the TCRdb table, and some are missing; sequencing was by immunoSEQ multiplex PCR. The sample has about 200,000 clones; approximately 80% are singletons. Notes on the study in general: Immune exposure data for these donors was limited to CMV serostatus.

The CDR3 totals 16 residues. In germline, CDR1 is MNHEY, CDR2 SMNVEV (reference sequence). The J segment lost 4 bases and the V segment lost 10 bases, leaving 18 bases of the junction unmatched. This clonotype originated in a male donor in good health and CMV-seronegative. The V and J genes are TRBV27 and TRBJ2-5; 7 positions match TRBD1. The sample comprised PBMCs. The CDR3 protein is CANGVREQGQGETQYF. The CDR3 bases are TGTGCCAACGGAGTAAGGGAACAGGGGCAGGGAGAGACCCAGTACTTC.